The sequence of this T cell receptor (beta chain) was determined in a study of response to subunit inactivated influenza vaccine. This clonotype was counted many times. CDR3 length: 17 amino acids. Trimming pared 3 bases from V and 1 base from J, leaving 16 bases between. TCRdb processed the RT-PCR reads anew with MiXCR; each CDR3 protein has one entry. The sample has 490,000 or so distinct CDR3 sequences, about 7.6% seen once. The J gene is TRBJ2-1, the V gene TRBV12-3 or TRBV12-4; a possible D gene is TRBD2 (6 bases). This receptor was identified in a man aged 50-75 years who received an inactivated influenza vaccine. Sequencing was performed on PBMCs from blood, taken less than 25 months after vaccination. The CDR3 loop is CASSFSPGRGSYNEQFF. The CDR3 DNA sequence: TGTGCCAGCAGTTTCTCCCCTGGGCGGGGATCCTACAATGAGCAGTTCTTC.